This T cell receptor (beta chain) was identified during a study of T cells in Graves' hyperthyroidism and ophthalmopathy. In its sample, this clonotype was seen many times. It was RNA transcripts that yielded the amplified TCR beta CDR3 regions. The HTBI primer set was used in a first-round RT-PCR of the TCR CDR3. TCRdb redid the calling of the multiplex PCR reads with MiXCR, one entry per CDR3 protein. The sample holds more than 600,000 distinct CDR3 sequences; about a sixth are singletons and the top ten take approximately 8.4%. Trimming took off 3 bases at V and 8 bases at J, with 19 bases between the two ends. CDR1 and CDR2 from the germline V gene are MDHEN and SYDVKM. This CDR3 region has 16 residues.

The receptor was isolated from a man younger than 35 with Graves' hyperthyroidism. This chain links TRBV28 with TRBJ1-4; perhaps TRBD1 as D (5 bases). Specimen: blood. This chain's CDR3 is CASSFSARQGEEKLFF. CDR3 nucleotides: TGTGCCAGCAGTTTCTCGGCCCGCCAGGGAGAAGAAAAACTGTTTTTT.